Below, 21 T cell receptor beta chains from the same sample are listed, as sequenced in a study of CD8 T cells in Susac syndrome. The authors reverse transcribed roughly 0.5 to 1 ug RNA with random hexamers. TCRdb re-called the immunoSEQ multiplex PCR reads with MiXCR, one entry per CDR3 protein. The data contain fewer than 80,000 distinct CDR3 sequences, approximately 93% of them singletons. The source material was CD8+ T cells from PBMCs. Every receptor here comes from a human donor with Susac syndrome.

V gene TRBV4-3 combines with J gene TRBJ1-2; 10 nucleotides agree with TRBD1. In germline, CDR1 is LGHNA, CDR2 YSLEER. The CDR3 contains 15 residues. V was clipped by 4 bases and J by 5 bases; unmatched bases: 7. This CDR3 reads CASSPSRDRGYGYTF. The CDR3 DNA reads TGCGCCAGCAGCCCGTCCCGGGACAGGGGATATGGCTACACCTTC.

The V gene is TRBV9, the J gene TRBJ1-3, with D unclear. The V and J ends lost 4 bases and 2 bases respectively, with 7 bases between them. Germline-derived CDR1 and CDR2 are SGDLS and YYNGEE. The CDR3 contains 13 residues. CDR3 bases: TGTGCCAGCAGCACTCAGACTGGAAACACCATATATTTT. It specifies CASSTQTGNTIYF.

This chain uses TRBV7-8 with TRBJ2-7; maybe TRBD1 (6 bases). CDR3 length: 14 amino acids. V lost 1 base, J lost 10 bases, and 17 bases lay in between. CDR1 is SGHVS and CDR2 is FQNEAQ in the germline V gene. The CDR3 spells CASSLGVRDKPQYF. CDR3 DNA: TGTGCCAGCAGCTTAGGAGTCCGGGACAAACCCCAGTACTTC.

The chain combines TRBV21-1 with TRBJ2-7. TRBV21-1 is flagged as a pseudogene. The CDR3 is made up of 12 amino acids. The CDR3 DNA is TGTGCCAGCGGAAACCTTGACTACGAGCAGTACTTC. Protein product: CASGNLDYEQYF.

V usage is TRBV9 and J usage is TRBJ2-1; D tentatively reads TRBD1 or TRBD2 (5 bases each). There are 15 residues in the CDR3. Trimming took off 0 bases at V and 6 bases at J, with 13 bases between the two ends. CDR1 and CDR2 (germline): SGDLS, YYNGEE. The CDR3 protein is CASSVEGTLPNEQFF. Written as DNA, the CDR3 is TGTGCCAGCAGCGTAGAAGGGACCCTGCCCAATGAGCAGTTCTTC. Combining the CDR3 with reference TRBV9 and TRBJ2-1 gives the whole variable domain DSGVTQTPKHLITATGQRVTLRCSPRSGDLSVYWYQQSLDQGLQFLIQYYNGEERAKGNILERFSAQQFPDLHSELNLSSLELGDSALYFCASSVEGTLPNEQFFGPGTRLTVL.

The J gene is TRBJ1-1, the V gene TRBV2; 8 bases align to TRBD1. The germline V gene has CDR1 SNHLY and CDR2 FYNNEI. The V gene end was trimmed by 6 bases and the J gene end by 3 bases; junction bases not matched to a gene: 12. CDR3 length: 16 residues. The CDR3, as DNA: TGTGCCAGCAGCACTTTCGGACAGGGAGCGGACACTGAAGCTTTCTTT. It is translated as CASSTFGQGADTEAFF.

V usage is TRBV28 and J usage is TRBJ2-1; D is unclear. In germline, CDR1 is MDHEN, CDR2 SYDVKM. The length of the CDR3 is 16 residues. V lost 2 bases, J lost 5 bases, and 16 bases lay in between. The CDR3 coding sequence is TGTGCCAGCAGTTTAATGTCGGGCGGTGTGAACAATGAGCAGTTCTTC. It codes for CASSLMSGGVNNEQFF.

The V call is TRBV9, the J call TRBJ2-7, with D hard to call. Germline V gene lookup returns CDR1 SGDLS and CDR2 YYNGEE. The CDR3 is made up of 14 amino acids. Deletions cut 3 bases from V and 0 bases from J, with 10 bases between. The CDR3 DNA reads TGTGCCAGCAGCGGCGAAGGGTTCTCCTACGAGCAGTACTTC. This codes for CASSGEGFSYEQYF.

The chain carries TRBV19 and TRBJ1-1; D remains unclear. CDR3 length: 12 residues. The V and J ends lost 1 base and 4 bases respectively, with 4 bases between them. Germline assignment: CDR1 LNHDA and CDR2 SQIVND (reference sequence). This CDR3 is CASSIGSTEAFF. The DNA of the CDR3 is TGTGCCAGTAGTATAGGGAGCACTGAAGCTTTCTTT.

CDR3 DNA: TGTGCCAGCGGAAACAGGGATCCGAAGAAAGGTGAAAAACTGTTTTTT. Translated: CASGNRDPKKGEKLFF. The chain carries TRBV7-6 and TRBJ1-4, with D maybe TRBD1 (6 bases). This CDR3 has 16 residues. Looked up from germline, CDR1 is SGHVS and CDR2 is FNYEAQ. Trimming shortened V by 8 bases and J by 7 bases, and 23 bases separated the two germline ends.

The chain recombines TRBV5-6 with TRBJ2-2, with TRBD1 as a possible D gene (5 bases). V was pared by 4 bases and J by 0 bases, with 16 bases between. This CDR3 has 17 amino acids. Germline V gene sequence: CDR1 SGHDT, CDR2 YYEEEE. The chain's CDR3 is CASSLVLRTTNTGELFF. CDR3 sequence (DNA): TGTGCCAGCAGCCTAGTCTTGCGGACAACGAACACCGGGGAGCTGTTTTTT.

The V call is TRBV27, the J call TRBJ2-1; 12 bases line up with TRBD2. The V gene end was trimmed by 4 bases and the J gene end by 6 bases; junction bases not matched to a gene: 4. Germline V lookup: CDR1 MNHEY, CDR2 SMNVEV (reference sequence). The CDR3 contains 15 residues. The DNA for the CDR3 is TGTGCCAGCAGTTCAGGACTAGCGGGGACCAATGAGCAGTTCTTC. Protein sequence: CASSSGLAGTNEQFF.

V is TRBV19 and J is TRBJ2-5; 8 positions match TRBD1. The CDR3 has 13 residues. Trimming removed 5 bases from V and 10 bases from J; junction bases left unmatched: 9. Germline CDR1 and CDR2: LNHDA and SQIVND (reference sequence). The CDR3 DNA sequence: TGTGCCAGTAGTTCCGGACAGGGCCGCTACCAGTACTTC. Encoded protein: CASSSGQGRYQYF.

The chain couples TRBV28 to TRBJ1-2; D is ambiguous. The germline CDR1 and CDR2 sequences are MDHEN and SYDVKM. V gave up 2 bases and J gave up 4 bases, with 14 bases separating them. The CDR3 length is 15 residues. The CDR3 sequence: CASSLGLRLFYGYTF. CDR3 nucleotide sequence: TGTGCCAGCAGTTTAGGGCTGCGCCTCTTCTATGGCTACACCTTC.

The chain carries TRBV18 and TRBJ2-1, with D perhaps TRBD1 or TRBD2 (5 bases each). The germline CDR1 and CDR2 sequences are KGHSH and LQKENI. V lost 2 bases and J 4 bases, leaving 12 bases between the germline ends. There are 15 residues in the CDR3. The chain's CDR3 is CASSPFRDLYNEQFF. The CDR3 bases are TGTGCCAGCTCACCATTCCGGGACCTTTACAATGAGCAGTTCTTC.

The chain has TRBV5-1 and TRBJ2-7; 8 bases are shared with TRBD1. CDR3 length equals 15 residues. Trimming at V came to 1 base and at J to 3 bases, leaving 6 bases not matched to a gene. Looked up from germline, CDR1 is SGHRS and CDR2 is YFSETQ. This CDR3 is CASSLSGGQFYEQYF. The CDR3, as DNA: TGCGCCAGCAGCTTGTCAGGGGGCCAGTTCTACGAGCAGTACTTC.

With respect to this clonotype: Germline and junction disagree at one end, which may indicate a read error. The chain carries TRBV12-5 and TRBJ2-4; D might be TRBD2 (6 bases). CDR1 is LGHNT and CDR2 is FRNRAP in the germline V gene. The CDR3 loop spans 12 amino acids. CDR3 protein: CASGLGGNIQYF. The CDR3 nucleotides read TGTGCTAGTGGCTTGGGGGGAAACATTCAGTACTTC. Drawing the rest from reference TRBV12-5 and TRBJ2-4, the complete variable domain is DARVTQTPRHKVTEMGQEVTMRCQPILGHNTVFWYRQTMMQGLELLAYFRNRAPLDDSGMPKDRFSAEMPDATLATLKIQPSEPRDSAVYFCASGLGGNIQYFGAGTRLSVL.

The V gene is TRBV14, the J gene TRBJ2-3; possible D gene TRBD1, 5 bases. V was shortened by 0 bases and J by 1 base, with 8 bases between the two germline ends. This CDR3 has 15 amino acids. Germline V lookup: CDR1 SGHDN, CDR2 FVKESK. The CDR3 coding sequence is TGTGCCAGCAGCCAAGAGGTGGGGCGCACAGATACGCAGTATTTT. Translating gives CASSQEVGRTDTQYF.

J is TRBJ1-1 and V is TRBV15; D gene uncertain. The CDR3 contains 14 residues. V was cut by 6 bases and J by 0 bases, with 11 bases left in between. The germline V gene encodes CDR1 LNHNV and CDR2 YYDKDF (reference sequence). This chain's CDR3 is CATSMGSMNTEAFF. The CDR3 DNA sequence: TGTGCCACCAGTATGGGGAGCATGAACACTGAAGCTTTCTTT.

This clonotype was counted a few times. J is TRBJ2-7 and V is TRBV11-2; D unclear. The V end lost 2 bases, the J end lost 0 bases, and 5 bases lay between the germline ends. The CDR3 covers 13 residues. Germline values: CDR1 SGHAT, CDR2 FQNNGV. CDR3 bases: TGTGCCAGCAGCTTATTAGGCTCCTACGAGCAGTACTTC. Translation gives CASSLLGSYEQYF.

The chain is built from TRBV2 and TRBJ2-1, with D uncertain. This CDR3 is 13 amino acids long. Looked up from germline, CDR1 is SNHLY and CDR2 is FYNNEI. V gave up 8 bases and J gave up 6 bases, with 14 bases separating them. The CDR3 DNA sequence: TGTGCCAGCCTCCCTCGGCGGATCAATGAGCAGTTCTTC. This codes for CASLPRRINEQFF. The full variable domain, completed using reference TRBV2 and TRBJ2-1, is EPEVTQTPSHQVTQMGQEVILRCVPISNHLYFYWYRQILGQKVEFLVSFYNNEISEKSEIFDDQFSVERPDGSNFTLKIRSTKLEDSAMYFCASLPRRINEQFFGPGTRLTVL.